The 3 T cell receptor beta chains presented below share a single source sample, sequenced in a study of cytomegalovirus exposure and HLA in healthy donors. Amplification used 60 Vbeta primers and 13 Jbeta primers. The assay was immunoSEQ multiplex PCR, and TCRdb's table has in-frame clones only and misses some. The sample has 130,000 or so clones; around 8.5% are singletons. Sequencing was done on a sample of PBMCs. The receptors derive from a man in his forties in good health and CMV-seronegative.

The chain is built from TRBV28 and TRBJ2-1; weak D call: TRBD2 (6 bases). Germline V gene data show CDR1 as MDHEN and CDR2 as SYDVKM. CDR3 length equals 15 residues. The V end was cut by 3 bases, the J end by 0 bases, with 9 bases between. CDR3 residues: CASSFRGSSYNEQFF. The CDR3 DNA reads as TGTGCCAGCAGTTTTCGGGGGAGCTCCTACAATGAGCAGTTCTTC.

This clone has only a few counts. The sample carries other DNA sequences with the same CDR3. This sequence joins TRBV19 and TRBJ2-7; 8 positions agree with TRBD1. Germline loops: CDR1 LNHDA, CDR2 SQIVND (reference sequence). The CDR3 consists of 14 residues. The ends lost 5 bases at V and 1 base at J; junction bases unmatched: 4. CDR3: CASSSGQGSYEQYF. DNA for the CDR3: TGTGCCAGTAGTTCCGGACAGGGTTCCTACGAGCAGTACTTC.

This clone has a handful of counts. The chain links TRBV6-6 to TRBJ2-7; TRBD2 might be the D (7 bases). Germline CDR1 and CDR2: MNHNY and SVGAGI (reference sequence). The CDR3 is 15 residues long. With 0 bases removed from V and 3 bases from J, the gap between germline ends came to 12 bases. The CDR3, as DNA: TGTGCCAGCAGTTACTCGGGGAGGGGGAACTACGAGCAGTACTTC. It encodes CASSYSGRGNYEQYF.